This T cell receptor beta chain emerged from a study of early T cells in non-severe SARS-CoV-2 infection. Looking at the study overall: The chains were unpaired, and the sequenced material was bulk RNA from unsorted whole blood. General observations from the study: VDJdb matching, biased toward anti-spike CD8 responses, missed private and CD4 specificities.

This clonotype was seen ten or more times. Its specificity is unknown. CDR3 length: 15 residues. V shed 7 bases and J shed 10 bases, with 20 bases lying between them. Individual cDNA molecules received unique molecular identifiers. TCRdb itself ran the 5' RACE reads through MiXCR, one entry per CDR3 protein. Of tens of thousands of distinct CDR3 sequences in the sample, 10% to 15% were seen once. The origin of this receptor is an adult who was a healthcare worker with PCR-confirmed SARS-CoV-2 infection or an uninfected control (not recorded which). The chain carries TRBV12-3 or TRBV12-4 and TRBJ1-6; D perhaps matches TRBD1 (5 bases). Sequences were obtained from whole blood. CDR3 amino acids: CASTSAVSGRSPLHF. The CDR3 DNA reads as TGTGCCAGCACCTCTGCGGTGTCAGGGCGCTCACCCCTCCACTTT.